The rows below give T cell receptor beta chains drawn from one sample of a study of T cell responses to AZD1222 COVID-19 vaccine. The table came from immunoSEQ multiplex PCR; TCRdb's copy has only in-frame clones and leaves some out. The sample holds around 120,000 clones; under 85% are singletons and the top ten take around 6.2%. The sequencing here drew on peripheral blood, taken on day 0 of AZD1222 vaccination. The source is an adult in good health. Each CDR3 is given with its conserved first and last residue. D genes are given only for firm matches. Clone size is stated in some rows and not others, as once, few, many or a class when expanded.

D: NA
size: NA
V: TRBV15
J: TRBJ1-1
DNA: TGTGCCACCAGGGAATTTAAGGGCGAGGGTACTGAAGCTTTCTTT
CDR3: CATREFKGEGTEAFF

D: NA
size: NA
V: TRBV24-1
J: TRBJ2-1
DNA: TGTGCCACCAGTGATTTAGGGCCCGGGGCCTACAATGAGCAGTTCTTC
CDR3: CATSDLGPGAYNEQFF

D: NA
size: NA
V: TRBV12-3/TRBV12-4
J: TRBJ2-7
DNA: TGTGCCAGCAGTTTAGGGCTAGCCAGCGAGCAGTACTTC
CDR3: CASSLGLASEQYF

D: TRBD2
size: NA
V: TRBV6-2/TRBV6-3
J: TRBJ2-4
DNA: TGTGCCAGCAGTGACCTGGGGGGGGCCAAAAACATTCAGTACTTC
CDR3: CASSDLGGAKNIQYF

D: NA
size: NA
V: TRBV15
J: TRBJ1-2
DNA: TGTGCCACCAGCAGAGATGGGGGTCGCGGGGACCTCCAGGGCTACACCTTC
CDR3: CATSRDGGRGDLQGYTF

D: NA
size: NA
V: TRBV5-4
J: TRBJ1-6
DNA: TGTGCCAGCAGTTCAAGCCAGCGAAATTCACCCCTCCACTTT
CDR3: CASSSSQRNSPLHF

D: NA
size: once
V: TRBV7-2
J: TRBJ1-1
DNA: TGTGCCAGCAGCTTAGGCGGCCTCGCTGAAGCTTTCTTT
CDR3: CASSLGGLAEAFF

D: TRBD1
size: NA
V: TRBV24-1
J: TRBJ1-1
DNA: TGTGCCACCAGTGATCCCGGGACAGGGGGCAAAGCTTTCTTT
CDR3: CATSDPGTGGKAFF

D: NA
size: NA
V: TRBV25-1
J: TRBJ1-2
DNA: TGTGCCAGCAGTGACGGTGGAGGGCACTATGGCTACACCTTC
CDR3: CASSDGGGHYGYTF

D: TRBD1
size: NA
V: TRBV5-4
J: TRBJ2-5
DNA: TGTGCCAGCAGCTTGGTGGGACAGGGAGGAGAGACCCAGTACTTC
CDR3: CASSLVGQGGETQYF

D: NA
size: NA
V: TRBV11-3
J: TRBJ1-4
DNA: TGTGCCAGCAGCTTAGCGGGCAGGGGCGGTGAAAAACTGTTTTTT
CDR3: CASSLAGRGGEKLFF

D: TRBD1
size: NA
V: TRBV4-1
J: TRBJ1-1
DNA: TGCGCCAGCAGCCAGGAAGGGACAGGTCTAGGTGAAGCTTTCTTT
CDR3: CASSQEGTGLGEAFF

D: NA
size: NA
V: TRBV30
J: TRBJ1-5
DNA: TGTGCCTGGAGAGGGGGAGCGGCCAATCAGCCCCAGCATTTT
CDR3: CAWRGGAANQPQHF

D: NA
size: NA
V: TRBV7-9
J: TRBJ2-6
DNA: TGTGCCAGCGTCTTGGGGGCTGGGGCCAACGTCCTGACTTTC
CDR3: CASVLGAGANVLTF

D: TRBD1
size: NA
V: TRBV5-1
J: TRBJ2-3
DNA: TGCGCCAGCAGCTTCGGATCCGGGACAGATACAGATACGCAGTATTTT
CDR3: CASSFGSGTDTDTQYF

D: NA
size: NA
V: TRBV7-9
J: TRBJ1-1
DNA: TGTGCCAGCAGCACCCTGTCGGGGGCAGATGAAGCTTTCTTT
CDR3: CASSTLSGADEAFF